The 18 T cell receptor beta chains below come from one sample, sequenced in a study of blood T cells in healthy people across ages. Then a second PCR, running roughly 7 to 11 cycles, was carried out with a sample-barcoded 5' primer and a J-beta primer mix. TCRdb used MiXCR to reprocess the 5' RACE reads, holding one entry per CDR3 protein. This repertoire shows about a million distinct CDR3 sequences, under 40% found once; its top ten account for under 15%. The sequencing sample was made of blood. The receptors derive from a man younger than 35 in good health.

The V and J genes are TRBV5-1 and TRBJ2-1; 13 positions agree with TRBD2. TRBJ2-7 explains the end of the DNA better; the J call may be wrong. Per germline, CDR1 SGHRS and CDR2 YFSETQ. The CDR3 consists of 18 residues. The CDR3 nucleotides are TGCGCCAGCAGCTCGACTAGCGGGGGGCAGAGCTCCTACAATGAGCAGTACTTC. It yields the protein CASSSTSGGQSSYNEQYF.

The CDR3 DNA is TGCAGTGCCCCGGGAACTGGAAACACCATATATTTT. The encoded protein is CSAPGTGNTIYF. The chain couples TRBV20-1 to TRBJ1-3; D call uncertain. Trimming took off 6 bases at V and 2 bases at J, with 8 bases between the two ends. From germline, CDR1 is DFQATT and CDR2 SNEGSKA (reference sequence). This CDR3 has 12 amino acids.

This chain's CDR3 is CASSSLSDRISNEQFF. CDR3 DNA sequence: TGTGCCAGCAGCTCCCTCTCAGACAGGATTAGTAATGAGCAGTTCTTC. The V and J genes are TRBV6-2 or TRBV6-3 and TRBJ2-1; tentative D call: TRBD1 (6 bases). This CDR3 is built from 16 residues. V dropped 6 bases and J dropped 7 bases, with 22 bases sitting between them. Germline CDR1 is MNHEY and CDR2 is SVGEGT.

This clonotype occurred many times. The chain combines TRBV7-2 with TRBJ2-5, with D unclear. Germline V gives CDR1 SGHTA, CDR2 FQGNSA. V was trimmed by 5 bases and J by 3 bases, leaving 4 bases between them. CDR3 size: 11 residues. The CDR3 loop reads CASSIKETQYF. The CDR3 DNA reads TGTGCCAGCAGCATTAAAGAGACCCAGTACTTC.

This clonotype turned up a few times. This chain connects TRBV10-3 to TRBJ1-2; D is perhaps TRBD1 (6 bases). V was shortened by 3 bases and J by 2 bases, with 10 bases between the two germline ends. The CDR3 runs to 14 residues. Germline V gene data show CDR1 as ENHRY and CDR2 as SYGVKD. CDR3 region: CAISDLGQNYGYTF. The CDR3 region has the DNA TGTGCCATCAGTGACCTCGGACAGAACTATGGCTACACCTTC.

This rearrangement joins TRBV4-3 to TRBJ1-1; D gene ambiguous. Trimming pared 2 bases from V and 5 bases from J, leaving 9 bases between. CDR3 length: 13 residues. The germline gives CDR1 LGHNA, CDR2 YSLEER. CDR3 nucleotide sequence: TGCGCCAGCAGCCAACGAGGTATGACTGAAGCTTTCTTT. Translated, it gives CASSQRGMTEAFF.

This chain joins TRBV6-2 or TRBV6-3 and TRBJ1-5; D might be TRBD1 (6 bases). CDR1 is MNHEY and CDR2 is SVGEGT in the germline V gene. Trimming removed 4 bases from V and 4 bases from J, with 17 bases in between. This CDR3 region has 16 residues. CDR3 in amino acids: CASSSTGKGWNQPQHF. The CDR3 bases are TGTGCCAGCAGTTCGACAGGCAAGGGGTGGAATCAGCCCCAGCATTTT.

This chain uses TRBV10-3 with TRBJ1-2; perhaps TRBD1 as D (5 bases). Per germline, CDR1 ENHRY and CDR2 SYGVKD. The V end was cut by 3 bases, the J end by 4 bases, with 9 bases between. The CDR3 contains 13 residues. The CDR3 reads CAISEGVGYGYTF. The CDR3 DNA follows: TGTGCCATCAGTGAAGGGGTGGGCTATGGCTACACCTTC.

The DNA of the CDR3 is TGCGCCAGCAGCTTGACTAGCGGGGGGGATCTCAATGAGCAGTACTTC. This codes for CASSLTSGGDLNEQYF. This chain links TRBV5-1 with TRBJ2-5; 13 positions agree with TRBD2. The CDR3 covers 16 residues. Germline V gene sequence: CDR1 SGHRS, CDR2 YFSETQ. V was pared by 1 base and J by 11 bases, with 11 bases of the junction left unmatched.

V is TRBV29-1 and J is TRBJ1-4; D is perhaps TRBD1 (5 bases). CDR1 and CDR2 (germline): SQVTM, ANQGSEA. CDR3 length: 13 amino acids. DNA for the CDR3: TGCAGTATTAAGGGGCAGTTAAATGAAAAACTGTTTTTT. It yields the protein CSIKGQLNEKLFF.

V gene TRBV4-1 combines with J gene TRBJ2-4; D is ambiguous. Trimming stripped 0 bases from V and 8 bases from J, with 11 bases between. The CDR3 runs 14 residues. Germline CDR1 MGHRA, CDR2 YSYEKL. CDR3 sequence reads: CASSQDQKLDIQYF. CDR3 DNA sequence: TGCGCCAGCAGCCAAGATCAGAAACTGGACATTCAGTACTTC.

The genes are TRBV20-1 and TRBJ1-4; D is undetermined. Germline loops: CDR1 DFQATT, CDR2 SNEGSKA (reference sequence). V was trimmed by 5 bases and J by 16 bases, leaving 23 bases between them. The CDR3 spans 13 residues. Written as DNA, the CDR3 is TGCAGTGCTCACAAAATAGAGGGCCCGGTCTGGTTTTTT. This sequence encodes CSAHKIEGPVWFF.

This clonotype has a handful of counts. The chain recombines TRBV9 with TRBJ1-4; possible D gene TRBD1, 5 bases. V lost 0 bases to trimming and J lost 4 bases, with 10 bases between them. The germline CDR1 and CDR2 sequences are SGDLS and YYNGEE. The CDR3 is 15 amino acids. The CDR3 here is CASSVEGGDNEKLFF. The DNA for the CDR3 is TGTGCCAGCAGCGTAGAGGGAGGGGATAATGAAAAACTGTTTTTT.

This clonotype was found once. The chain combines TRBV18 with TRBJ1-5, with D tentatively TRBD1 (5 bases). The germline CDR1 and CDR2 sequences are KGHSH and LQKENI. CDR3 size: 15 residues. V lost 5 bases and J lost 1, with 12 bases in between. In nucleotides, the CDR3 is TGTGCCAGCTCAGCAGGGTCGGGGAGCAATCAGCCCCAGCATTTT. Encoded protein: CASSAGSGSNQPQHF.

The chain recombines TRBV7-9 with TRBJ2-3; D gene uncertain. From germline, CDR1 is SEHNR and CDR2 FQNEAQ (reference sequence). The CDR3 totals 14 residues. The ends were cut back, 5 bases at V and 6 bases at J, with 15 bases in the middle. The CDR3 region has the DNA TGTGCCAGCAGCCCAGCAAGTGCGGCTGATACGCAGTATTTT. Its translation is CASSPASAADTQYF.

V gene TRBV7-9 combines with J gene TRBJ2-7, with a weak D call TRBD1 (6 bases). CDR1 is SEHNR and CDR2 is FQNEAQ in the germline V gene (reference sequence). The CDR3 runs to 13 residues. V was cut by 3 bases and J by 7 bases, with 13 bases left in between. The CDR3 spells CASSLLRDNEQYF. DNA for the CDR3: TGTGCCAGCAGCTTGCTCAGGGACAATGAGCAGTACTTC.

This chain connects TRBV9 to TRBJ2-3, with D perhaps TRBD1 (6 bases). Trimming cost V 4 bases and J 1 base, with 16 bases left between them. This CDR3 spans 16 amino acids. CDR1 and CDR2 (germline): SGDLS, YYNGEE. This CDR3 reads CASSSRTETGTDTQYF. The CDR3 DNA reads TGTGCCAGCAGCTCCCGGACAGAGACGGGCACAGATACGCAGTATTTT.

This chain connects TRBV6-2 or TRBV6-3 to TRBJ2-3; D unresolved. V was cut by 5 bases and J by 0 bases, with 18 bases left in between. This CDR3 has 17 residues. Per germline, CDR1 MNHEY and CDR2 SVGEGT. CDR3 loop: CASSRPRPSWSTDTQYF. The DNA of the CDR3 is TGTGCCAGCAGTAGACCTAGGCCCTCCTGGAGCACAGATACGCAGTATTTT.